The next 14 T cell receptor beta chains were all read from a single sample in a study of shared clonotypes between healthy human individuals. CD45RO-negative, CCR7-selected cells formed the naive CD8 fraction, which excluded terminally differentiated effector memory CD45RA+ cells. The data were produced by immunoSEQ multiplex PCR, yet TCRdb's version contains in-frame clones alone and is incomplete. The sample has over 2,000,000 clones, around 93% seen once. The source material was naive CD8+ T cells from PBMCs. The source of these receptors is a man between 18 and 35 years old in good health. Some clones in this sample may be carry-over from other donors' samples.

This clone turned up a few times. The chain employs TRBV20-1 and TRBJ1-1, with D unresolved. This CDR3 has 10 residues. Germline CDR1 DFQATT, CDR2 SNEGSKA (reference sequence). Trimming removed 6 bases at V and 6 bases at J, with 8 bases between. CDR3 residues: CSAVFSEAFF. The CDR3 coding sequence is TGCAGTGCCGTATTCTCTGAAGCTTTCTTT.

This clone was counted a single time. This rearrangement joins TRBV7-6 to TRBJ2-5, with 13 positions matching TRBD2. V lost 3 bases and J lost 4; bases outside the gene matches: 5. In germline, CDR1 is SGHVS, CDR2 FNYEAQ. CDR3 length equals 16 residues. In nucleotides, the CDR3 is TGTGCCAGCAGCTTCCTAAGACTAGCGGGAGGAGAGACCCAGTACTTC. Amino acids: CASSFLRLAGGETQYF.

This clone is a singleton in its sample. The chain recombines TRBV6-6 with TRBJ2-5, with D perhaps TRBD2 (6 bases). Germline V gene lookup returns CDR1 MNHNY and CDR2 SVGAGI (reference sequence). CDR3 length: 15 amino acids. V lost 6 bases and J 5 bases, leaving 19 bases between the germline ends. This CDR3 reads CASSPSRGWGETQYF. Here the CDR3 DNA reads TGTGCCAGCAGCCCGAGCCGGGGGTGGGGGGAGACCCAGTACTTC.

CDR3 region: CASSHLAYTDTQYF. The CDR3 bases are TGTGCCAGCAGCCATTTAGCCTACACAGATACGCAGTATTTT. The chain joins TRBV14 to TRBJ2-3; no definite D call. Trimming removed 3 bases at V and 2 bases at J, with 9 bases between. Germline V gene sequence: CDR1 SGHDN, CDR2 FVKESK. The CDR3 loop spans 14 amino acids. The full variable domain, its missing parts supplied by reference TRBV14 and TRBJ2-3, is EAGVTQFPSHSVIEKGQTVTLRCDPISGHDNLYWYRRVMGKEIKFLLHFVKESKQDESGMPNNRFLAERTGGTYSTLKVQPAELEDSGVYFCASSHLAYTDTQYFGPGTRLTVL.

The gene calls are TRBV7-9 and TRBJ2-7; possibly TRBD2 for D (6 bases). The CDR3 totals 16 residues. V lost 4 bases and J lost 2, with 18 bases in between. Germline V lookup: CDR1 SEHNR, CDR2 FQNEAQ (reference sequence). CDR3 sequence (DNA): TGTGCCAGCAGCTCTTTTAAGCGGGCGGACACCTACGAGCAGTACTTC. Translation: CASSSFKRADTYEQYF.

The chain uses TRBV7-6 and TRBJ1-1, with D perhaps matching TRBD1 (5 bases). Trimming removed 2 bases from V and 4 bases from J, with 17 bases in between. The length of the CDR3 is 16 residues. Germline lookup yields CDR1 SGHVS and CDR2 FNYEAQ. CDR3 sequence reads: CASSLTPTARGTEAFF. The CDR3 region has the DNA TGTGCCAGCAGCTTAACGCCAACAGCAAGGGGCACTGAAGCTTTCTTT.

This clone was observed a handful of times. The V gene is TRBV6-4, the J gene TRBJ2-3; D tentatively reads TRBD1 or TRBD2 (6 bases each). Germline V gene data show CDR1 as MRHNA and CDR2 as SNTAGT. Deletions cut 3 bases from V and 6 bases from J, with 13 bases between. The CDR3 contains 14 residues. Here the CDR3 reads CASSEGKGGDTQYF. The CDR3 region has the DNA TGTGCCAGCAGTGAAGGGAAAGGGGGGGATACGCAGTATTTT.

As to this clone: This same CDR3 is encoded by further DNA sequences in the sample. The gene calls are TRBV28 and TRBJ2-3, with D possibly TRBD1 on 5 matching bases. Looked up from germline, CDR1 is MDHEN and CDR2 is SYDVKM. The CDR3 contains 15 residues. V lost 5 bases to trimming and J lost 0 bases, with 12 bases between them. The CDR3 DNA is TGTGCCAGCAGTCTCAGGCAGGGAAGCACAGATACGCAGTATTTT. It codes for CASSLRQGSTDTQYF.

The chain joins TRBV10-3 to TRBJ1-2; TRBD1 matches at 8 bases. The CDR3 extends over 14 amino acids. In germline, CDR1 is ENHRY, CDR2 SYGVKD. V was clipped by 0 bases and J by 6 bases; unmatched bases: 3. As DNA, the CDR3 is TGTGCCATCAGTGAGTCGATGACAGGGGATGGCTACACCTTC. Translating gives CAISESMTGDGYTF.

This rearrangement joins TRBV27 to TRBJ2-7, with 7 positions matching TRBD2. V lost 4 bases and J lost 4; bases outside the gene matches: 13. Germline V gene sequence: CDR1 MNHEY, CDR2 SMNVEV (reference sequence). The CDR3 totals 16 residues. This CDR3 is CASSSRSGLSRYEQYF. CDR3 sequence (DNA): TGTGCCAGCAGTTCTCGTAGCGGGCTATCAAGGTACGAGCAGTACTTC.

The chain links TRBV9 to TRBJ2-5, with D possibly being TRBD1 or TRBD2 (5 bases each). The CDR3 sequence is 14 residues long. Germline values: CDR1 SGDLS, CDR2 YYNGEE. The V end lost 4 bases, the J end lost 2 bases, and 12 bases lay between the germline ends. CDR3 sequence (DNA): TGTGCCAGCAGCCCCGGGGCTTGGCAAGAGACCCAGTACTTC. It specifies CASSPGAWQETQYF.

The chain employs TRBV28 and TRBJ2-7, with TRBD1 identical over 7 bases. With 5 bases clipped from V and 4 bases from J, the junction kept 11 bases outside the gene matches. The CDR3 loop spans 15 amino acids. Germline values: CDR1 MDHEN, CDR2 SYDVKM. CDR3 in amino acids: CASSDLGQEAYEQYF. CDR3 in DNA: TGTGCCAGCAGTGACCTTGGACAGGAGGCTTACGAGCAGTACTTC.

The rearrangement links TRBV9 to TRBJ2-2; TRBD1 matches 9 bases. Germline V gives CDR1 SGDLS, CDR2 YYNGEE. This CDR3 spans 16 amino acids. Trimming removed 4 bases from V and 4 bases from J; junction bases left unmatched: 8. CDR3 loop: CASSQLGTGPTGELFF. The DNA of the CDR3 is TGTGCCAGCAGCCAACTGGGGACAGGGCCCACCGGGGAGCTGTTTTTT.

The DNA for the CDR3 is TGTGCCAGCAGCTCCTTAGGGGGCTTTGATGAGCAGTTCTTC. It translates to CASSSLGGFDEQFF. The rearrangement joins TRBV7-9 to TRBJ2-1, with TRBD1 identical over 7 bases. This CDR3 spans 14 amino acids. The ends lost 4 bases at V and 8 bases at J; junction bases unmatched: 8. CDR1 and CDR2 (germline): SEHNR, FQNEAQ (reference sequence).